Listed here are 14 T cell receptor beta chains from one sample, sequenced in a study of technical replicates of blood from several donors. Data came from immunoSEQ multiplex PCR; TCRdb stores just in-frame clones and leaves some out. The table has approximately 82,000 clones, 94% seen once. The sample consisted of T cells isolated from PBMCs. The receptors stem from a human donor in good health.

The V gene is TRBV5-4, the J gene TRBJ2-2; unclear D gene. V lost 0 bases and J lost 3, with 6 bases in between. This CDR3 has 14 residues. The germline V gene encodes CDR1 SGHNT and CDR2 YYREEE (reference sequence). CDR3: CASSLGLDTGELFF. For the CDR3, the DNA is TGTGCCAGCAGCTTGGGACTGGACACCGGGGAGCTGTTTTTT.

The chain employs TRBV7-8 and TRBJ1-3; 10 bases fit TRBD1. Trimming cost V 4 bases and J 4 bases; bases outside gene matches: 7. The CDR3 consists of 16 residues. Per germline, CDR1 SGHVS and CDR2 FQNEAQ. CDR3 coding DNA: TGTGCCAGCAGCTCGACAGGGGGCGCAGGAGGAAACACCATATATTTT. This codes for CASSSTGGAGGNTIYF.

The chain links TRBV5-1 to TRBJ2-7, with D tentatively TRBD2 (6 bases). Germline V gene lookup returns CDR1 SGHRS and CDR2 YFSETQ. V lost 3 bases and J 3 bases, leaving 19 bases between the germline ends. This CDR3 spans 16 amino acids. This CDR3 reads CASSCRVISGCYEQYF. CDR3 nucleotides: TGCGCCAGCAGCTGCCGAGTTATAAGCGGGTGCTACGAGCAGTACTTC.

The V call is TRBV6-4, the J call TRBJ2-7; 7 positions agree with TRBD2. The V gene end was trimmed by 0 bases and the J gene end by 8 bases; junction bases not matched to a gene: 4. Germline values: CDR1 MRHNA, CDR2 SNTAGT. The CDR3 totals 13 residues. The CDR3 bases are TGTGCCAGCAGTGACTCGATTGGGACTAAGCAGTACTTC. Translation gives CASSDSIGTKQYF.

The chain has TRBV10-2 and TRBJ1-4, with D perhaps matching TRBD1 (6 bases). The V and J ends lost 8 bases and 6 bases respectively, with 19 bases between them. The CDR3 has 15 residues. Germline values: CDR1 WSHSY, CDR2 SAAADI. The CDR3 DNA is TGCGCCAGCCACGACCGGGGGGCGCGGGATGAAAAACTGTTTTTT. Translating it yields CASHDRGARDEKLFF.

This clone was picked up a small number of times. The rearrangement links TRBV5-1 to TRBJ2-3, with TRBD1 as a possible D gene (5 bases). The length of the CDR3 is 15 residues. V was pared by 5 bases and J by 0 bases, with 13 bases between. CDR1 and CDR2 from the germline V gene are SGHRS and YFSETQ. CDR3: CASRFEGASTDTQYF. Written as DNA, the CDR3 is TGCGCCAGCAGGTTCGAAGGGGCTAGCACAGATACGCAGTATTTT.

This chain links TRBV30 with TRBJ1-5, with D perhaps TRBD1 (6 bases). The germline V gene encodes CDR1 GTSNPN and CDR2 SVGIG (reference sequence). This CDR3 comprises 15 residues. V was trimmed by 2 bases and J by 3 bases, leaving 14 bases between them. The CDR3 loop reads CAWSWGRFNNQPQHF. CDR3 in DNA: TGTGCCTGGAGTTGGGGGCGGTTCAACAATCAGCCCCAGCATTTT.

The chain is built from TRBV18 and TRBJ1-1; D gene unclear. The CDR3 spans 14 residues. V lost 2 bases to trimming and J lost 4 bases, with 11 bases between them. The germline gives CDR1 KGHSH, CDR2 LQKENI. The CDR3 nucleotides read TGTGCCAGCTCACCAACAGTACACGTCACTGAAGCTTTCTTT. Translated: CASSPTVHVTEAFF.

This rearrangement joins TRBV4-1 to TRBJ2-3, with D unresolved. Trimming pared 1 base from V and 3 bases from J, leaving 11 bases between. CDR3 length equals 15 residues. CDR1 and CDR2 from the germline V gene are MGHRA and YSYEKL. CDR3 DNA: TGCGCCAGCAGCCAAGGTCCCAGTTTGACAGATACGCAGTATTTT. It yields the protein CASSQGPSLTDTQYF.

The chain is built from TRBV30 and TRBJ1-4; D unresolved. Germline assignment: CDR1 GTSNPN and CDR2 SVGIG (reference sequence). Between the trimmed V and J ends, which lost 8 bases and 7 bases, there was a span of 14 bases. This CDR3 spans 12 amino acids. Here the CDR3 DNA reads TGTGCCGTTCGGAGATCTGGTGAAAAACTGTTTTTT. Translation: CAVRRSGEKLFF.

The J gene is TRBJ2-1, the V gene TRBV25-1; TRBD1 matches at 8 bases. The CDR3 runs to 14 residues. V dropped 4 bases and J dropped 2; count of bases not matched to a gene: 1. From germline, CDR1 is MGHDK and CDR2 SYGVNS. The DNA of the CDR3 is TGTGCCAGCAGTGCAGGGGGCCCCTACAATGAGCAGTTCTTC. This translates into CASSAGGPYNEQFF.

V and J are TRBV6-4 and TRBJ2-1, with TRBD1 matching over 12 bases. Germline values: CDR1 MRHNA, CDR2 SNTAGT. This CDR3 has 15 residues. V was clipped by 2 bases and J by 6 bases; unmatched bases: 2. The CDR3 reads CASSDGTGGVNEQFF. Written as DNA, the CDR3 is TGTGCCAGCAGTGACGGGACAGGGGGCGTCAATGAGCAGTTCTTC.

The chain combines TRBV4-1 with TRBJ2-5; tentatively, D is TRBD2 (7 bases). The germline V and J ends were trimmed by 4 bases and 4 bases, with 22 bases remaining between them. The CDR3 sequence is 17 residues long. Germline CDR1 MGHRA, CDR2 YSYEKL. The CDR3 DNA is TGCGCCAGCAGCCCAAATACGATTGGGGGGGCTCTAGAGACCCAGTACTTC. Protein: CASSPNTIGGALETQYF.

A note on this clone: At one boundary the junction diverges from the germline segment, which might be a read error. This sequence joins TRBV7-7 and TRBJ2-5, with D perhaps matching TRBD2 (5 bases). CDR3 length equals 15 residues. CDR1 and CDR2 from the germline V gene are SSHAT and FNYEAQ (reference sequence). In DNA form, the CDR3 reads TGTGCTAGCAGCTTAGTTGACTCCCGGGGAGAGACCCAGTACTTC. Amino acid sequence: CASSLVDSRGETQYF.